A selection of T cell receptor beta chains follows, all from one sample in a study of T cells in Graves' hyperthyroidism and ophthalmopathy. MiXCR, applied by TCRdb to the multiplex PCR reads, yields one record per CDR3 protein. There are 530,000 or so distinct CDR3 sequences in the sample; around a quarter occur only once, and about 11% lies in the top ten. The sequenced sample consisted of blood. Every receptor here comes from a woman aged 25 to 45 with Graves' ophthalmopathy. Each CDR3 is given without its conserved first and last residue. A D gene is named only where the DNA matches it firmly.

v_call d_call cdr3_length cdr3_aa
TRBV12-3/TRBV12-4 . 13 ASRGDASFNTEAF
TRBV7-2 TRBD1 12 ASSGWTGQETQY
TRBV11-1 TRBD2 15 ASSFGLAGSFGETQY
TRBV20-1 TRBD2 13 SARSMTSGEETQY
TRBV29-1 . 11 SVVDIIQETQY
TRBV2 TRBD1 13 ASRQDGTGIETQY
TRBV15 . 11 ATSRDPGQPQH
TRBV6-1 . 15 ASNRLRPMAQGDEQY
TRBV7-2 . 9 ASSEYYEQY
TRBV18 . 11 ASSPGQNSPLH
TRBV6-1 . 10 ASSRAQDGYT
TRBV6-5 . 12 ASSYGGQQETQY
TRBV6-1 TRBD1 12 ASSGDDRVYGYT
TRBV7-8 . 13 ASSLEGGPNTEAF
TRBV13 . 11 ASSPGTWTEAF
TRBV7-9 . 13 ASSAPQGENTEAF
TRBV6-5 . 12 ASSYISKDTEAF
TRBV7-8 . 14 ASSLRGASGNTEAF
TRBV6-1 . 14 ASRVKYEPLGTEAF
TRBV6-1 . 16 ASSERRGGGVPNQPQH
TRBV6-5 TRBD1 12 ASILGQGRTEAF
TRBV11-2 TRBD1 13 ASSMPDRGQETQY
TRBV28 TRBD2 14 ASSLGGTSTQETQY
TRBV16 TRBD1 14 ASSGLGTATNEKLF
TRBV12-3/TRBV12-4 TRBD1 12 ASSLGTGIETQY
TRBV20-1 . 9 SAPDGYEQY
TRBV6-2/TRBV6-3 . 12 ASSYGTRDYEQY
TRBV6-2/TRBV6-3 . 13 ASSATTRPHQPQH
TRBV2 . 9 ASSEGGSQH
TRBV6-1 . 12 ATLPANSNQPQH
TRBV6-1 . 11 ASSEAGFGELF
TRBV13 . 11 ASSLGDGETQY
TRBV12-3/TRBV12-4 TRBD1 15 ASSLSVGTGGQETQY
TRBV28 TRBD2 12 ASSPGGPTYEQY
TRBV5-1 . 11 ASRGGGETEAF
TRBV28 . 13 ASSFSNQGSYEQY
TRBV19 TRBD1 13 ASSILDRAGETQY
TRBV6-5 . 11 ASSYSPDEPQH
TRBV4-2 . 12 ASSSRDLSYEQY
TRBV6-1 . 12 ASSDYTANTEAF
TRBV6-4 TRBD1 17 ASSDSGQGASSYNSPLH
TRBV24-1 TRBD1 12 ATQGGQDYYGYT
TRBV11-2 . 11 ASSLSLELEAF
TRBV5-1 . 11 ASTASGSYEQY
TRBV4-2 . 13 ASSQGLQEGETQY